This T cell receptor beta chain is drawn from a study of blood T cell repertoires in COVID-19. Background on the study: Sites in the United States, Italy and Spain provided acute and convalescent COVID-19 samples. Nucleic acid was either cDNA or gDNA, and it came from T cells, B-cell-depleted T cells, or PBMCs.

Between the trimmed V and J ends, which lost 3 bases and 5 bases, there was a span of 7 bases. This CDR3 comprises 12 residues. Germline CDR1 reads SEHNR; CDR2 reads FQNEAQ (reference sequence). Original processing notes: Scientists estimated how many nucleated cells there were by amplifying reference gene primers. Sequenced by immunoSEQ multiplex PCR; TCRdb stores in-frame clones only, minus some. The DNA gave D and trimming, while V, J and clone size come from that table. This table has tens of thousands of clones, more than 70% appearing once. The sequencing sample was made of peripheral blood. This TCR was recovered from a man between 50 and 59 years old with active COVID-19. V usage is TRBV7-9 and J usage is TRBJ1-2; possibly TRBD1 for D (5 bases). Here the CDR3 DNA reads TGTGCCAGCAGCTTGACAGATTATGGCTACACCTTC. This translates into CASSLTDYGYTF.